The 15 T cell receptor beta chains presented below share a single source sample, sequenced in a study of shared clonotypes between healthy human individuals. Sequenced by immunoSEQ multiplex PCR; TCRdb stores in-frame clones only, minus some. The table lists 450,000 to 500,000 clones, approximately 80% of them singletons. Sequencing input: PBMCs. The source of these receptors is a woman in her thirties or forties in good health. Some clones in this sample may be carry-over from other donors' samples.

The chain recombines TRBV5-4 with TRBJ2-7; TRBD2 matches at 8 bases. Losses at the gene ends were 4 bases for V and 6 bases for J; bases not matched to a gene: 12. The CDR3 runs 15 residues. The germline V gene encodes CDR1 SGHNT and CDR2 YYREEE (reference sequence). CDR3 loop: CASSPPGTRTVEQYF. The CDR3 region has the DNA TGTGCCAGCAGCCCCCCCGGGACTAGAACGGTCGAGCAGTACTTC.

This clone was seen just once. The rearrangement joins TRBV30 to TRBJ2-2; 9 bases align to TRBD2. This CDR3 is built from 17 residues. Per germline, CDR1 GTSNPN and CDR2 SVGIG (reference sequence). Germline trimming cut 0 bases from V and 5 bases from J; bases unmatched to any gene: 10. CDR3 in amino acids: CAWSVPSGMVSTGELFF. The CDR3 coding sequence is TGTGCCTGGAGTGTACCTAGCGGGATGGTTTCGACCGGGGAGCTGTTTTTT.

This sequence joins TRBV19 and TRBJ2-5; D perhaps matches TRBD1 (5 bases). V lost 5 bases and J 2 bases, leaving 18 bases between the germline ends. Germline V gives CDR1 LNHDA, CDR2 SQIVND (reference sequence). This CDR3 has 16 amino acids. The CDR3 protein is CASSSSTGYLQETQYF. DNA for the CDR3: TGTGCCAGTAGTTCCTCTACAGGTTACCTACAAGAGACCCAGTACTTC.

The chain is built from TRBV11-2 and TRBJ2-1; no clear D. This CDR3 spans 11 amino acids. Germline CDR1 reads SGHAT; CDR2 reads FQNNGV. V shed 5 bases and J shed 4 bases, with 3 bases lying between them. The CDR3 DNA reads TGTGCCAGCAGCCGTTACAATGAGCAGTTCTTC. Translated: CASSRYNEQFF.

This clone is a singleton in its sample. Given a much more abundant clone one base away, this may be a read error. The sample contains more than one DNA sequence encoding this CDR3. The J gene is TRBJ2-5, the V gene TRBV27; TRBD1 is a possible D gene (6 bases). CDR1 and CDR2 (germline): MNHEY, SMNVEV (reference sequence). The CDR3 contains 14 residues. Between the trimmed V and J ends, which lost 6 bases and 5 bases, there was a span of 16 bases. CDR3 sequence (DNA): TGTGCCAGCAGGGAAATACAGGGCTTCGAGACCCAGTACTTC. This sequence encodes CASREIQGFETQYF.

The chain links TRBV7-9 to TRBJ2-6, with TRBD1 as a possible D gene (5 bases). With 8 bases removed from V and 2 bases from J, the gap between germline ends came to 10 bases. This CDR3 has 14 amino acids. Germline assignment: CDR1 SEHNR and CDR2 FQNEAQ (reference sequence). CDR3 sequence (DNA): TGTGCCAGCGAAGGGGTGGCTGGGGCCAACGTCCTGACTTTC. Protein sequence: CASEGVAGANVLTF.

J is TRBJ2-7 and V is TRBV6-6; 14 bases are shared with TRBD2. CDR1 and CDR2 from the germline V gene are MNHNY and SVGAGI (reference sequence). The junction had 9 bases not matched to a gene; V was cut back by 2 bases and J by 12 bases. This CDR3 spans 15 amino acids. This CDR3 reads CASSYAGTSGSSWYF. The CDR3, as DNA: TGTGCCAGCAGTTACGCCGGGACTAGCGGGAGTAGTTGGTACTTC.

The chain is built from TRBV7-2 and TRBJ2-7, with 16 positions matching TRBD2. The CDR3 loop spans 18 amino acids. V gave up 5 bases and J gave up 2 bases; unmatched junction bases: 9. The germline CDR1 and CDR2 sequences are SGHTA and FQGNSA. Here the CDR3 DNA reads TGTGCCAGCAGCCCCAGGGGACTAGCGGGAGGGCTGGCCTACGAGCAGTACTTC. It is translated as CASSPRGLAGGLAYEQYF. Drawing the rest from reference TRBV7-2 and TRBJ2-7, the complete variable domain is GAGVSQSPSNKVTEKGKDVELRCDPISGHTALYWYRQSLGQGLEFLIYFQGNSAPDKSGLPSDRFSAERTGGSVSTLTIQRTQQEDSAVYLCASSPRGLAGGLAYEQYFGPGTRLTVT.

The chain uses TRBV2 and TRBJ2-5, with 10 bases identical to TRBD2. Germline V gives CDR1 SNHLY, CDR2 FYNNEI. The CDR3 runs 15 residues. Trimming took 1 base from V and 4 from J; bases not matched to a gene: 3. The CDR3 nucleotides are TGTGCCAGCAGTGAAGGGCTAGCGGGAGTAGAGACCCAGTACTTC. It codes for CASSEGLAGVETQYF.

The chain carries TRBV19 and TRBJ1-2, with 7 positions matching TRBD1. Losses at the gene ends were 4 bases for V and 6 bases for J; bases not matched to a gene: 8. The germline gives CDR1 LNHDA, CDR2 SQIVND (reference sequence). This CDR3 spans 14 amino acids. The CDR3 nucleotides are TGTGCCAGTAGTAGTTCTATGACAGGGAATGGCTACACCTTC. This sequence encodes CASSSSMTGNGYTF.

This rearrangement joins TRBV4-2 to TRBJ2-1; 13 positions match TRBD2. Germline values: CDR1 LGHNA, CDR2 YNFKEQ. The CDR3 runs to 16 residues. The junction had 6 bases not matched to a gene; V was cut back by 4 bases and J by 6 bases. Here the CDR3 reads CASSLRLAGGLNEQFF. Written as DNA, the CDR3 is TGTGCCAGCAGCCTCCGACTAGCGGGAGGCCTCAATGAGCAGTTCTTC.

The chain employs TRBV2 and TRBJ1-5, with 7 bases aligning to TRBD1. Germline CDR1 and CDR2: SNHLY and FYNNEI. The CDR3 loop spans 14 amino acids. V lost 7 bases to trimming and J lost 0 bases; unmatched junction nucleotides: 3. The CDR3 region has the DNA TGTGCCAGCACTGACAGGGCTAGCAATCAGCCCCAGCATTTT. It yields the protein CASTDRASNQPQHF.

About this clone itself: Different DNA sequences within this sample yield the same CDR3. The chain links TRBV5-1 to TRBJ1-3; no clear D gene. The CDR3 contains 14 residues. V dropped 4 bases and J dropped 1 base, with 9 bases sitting between them. Per germline, CDR1 SGHRS and CDR2 YFSETQ. The CDR3 loop is CASSLESSGNTIYF. The CDR3 DNA sequence: TGCGCCAGCAGCCTGGAGTCGTCTGGAAACACCATATATTTT.

For the CDR3, the DNA is TGTGCCAGCAGTTTACGGGCAAGCTCCTATGGCTACACCTTC. Its translation is CASSLRASSYGYTF. The chain couples TRBV27 to TRBJ1-2; D is ambiguous. CDR3 length equals 14 residues. Trimming pared 2 bases from V and 4 bases from J, leaving 11 bases between. Germline V gene lookup returns CDR1 MNHEY and CDR2 SMNVEV (reference sequence).

The chain has TRBV5-1 and TRBJ2-1; D gene ambiguous. Germline assignment: CDR1 SGHRS and CDR2 YFSETQ. Deletions cut 0 bases from V and 3 bases from J, with 13 bases between. The CDR3 is 16 amino acids. In nucleotides, the CDR3 is TGCGCCAGCAGCTTGGATGTAGGGTCGGGCTACAATGAGCAGTTCTTC. Its protein is CASSLDVGSGYNEQFF.